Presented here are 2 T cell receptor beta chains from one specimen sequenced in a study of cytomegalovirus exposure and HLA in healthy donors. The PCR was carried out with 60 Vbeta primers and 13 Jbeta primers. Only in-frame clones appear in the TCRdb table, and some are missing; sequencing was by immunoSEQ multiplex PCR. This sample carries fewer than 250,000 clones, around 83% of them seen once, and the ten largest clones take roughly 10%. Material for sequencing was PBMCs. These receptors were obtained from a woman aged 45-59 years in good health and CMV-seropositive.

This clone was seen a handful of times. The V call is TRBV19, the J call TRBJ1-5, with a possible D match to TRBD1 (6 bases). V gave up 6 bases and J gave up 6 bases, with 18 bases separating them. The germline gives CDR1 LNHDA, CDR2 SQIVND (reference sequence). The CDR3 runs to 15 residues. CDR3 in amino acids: CASSFLQGAGQPQHF. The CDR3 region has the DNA TGTGCCAGTAGCTTCCTACAGGGCGCGGGTCAGCCCCAGCATTTT.

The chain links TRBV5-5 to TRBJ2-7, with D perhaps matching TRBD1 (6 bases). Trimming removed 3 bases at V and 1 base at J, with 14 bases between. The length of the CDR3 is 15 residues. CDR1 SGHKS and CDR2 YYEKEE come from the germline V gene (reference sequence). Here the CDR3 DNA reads TGTGCCAGCAGCTACAGGGATGGGGTGTCCTACGAGCAGTACTTC. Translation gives CASSYRDGVSYEQYF.